What follows is one T cell receptor (beta chain) and its context. Its antigen is unknown. A clone one base away is much larger, so this may be a read error. These data belong to a study of tumor and adjacent non-tumor tissue in lung cancer (dated by TCRdb to the late 2010s). In terms of the full investigation: Patients with adenocarcinoma (about 12), squamous cell carcinoma (2) and small cell lung cancer (1) were included in the cohort. The roughly 15 patients were aged roughly 31 to 85 years, included about ten men and 5 women, and had TNM stage I to III disease. Sequencing produced some 130,000,000 productive TCRbeta reads in total, an average of about 4 million reads per sample. The study compared bulk TCRbeta repertoires between lung tumor tissue and matched distant non-tumor lung tissue from 15 or so lung cancer patients. For each patient, one tumor sample and one normal lung sample were taken, giving around 31 paired specimens that underwent TCRbeta CDR3 sequencing.

What the study reported, not specific to this receptor: Younger patients had significantly higher TCR diversity, and higher tumor TCR diversity was associated with shorter overall and disease-free survival. In normal lung, the top 100 clones accounted for a significantly larger cumulative share of the repertoire than in tumor tissue. Because peripheral blood was not sequenced, blood TCRbeta repertoires in the lung cancer patients of the study were not examined. Significantly higher TCR diversity (inverse Simpson) was observed in tumor tissue than in normal lung tissue (approximately 440 vs 150, P = 0.0075, Mann-Whitney U test). Neither the sequencing platform nor unique molecular identifiers are named or mentioned anywhere in the methods. Only about 15 patients were in the cohort, and the authors stated that larger samples and more detailed clinical data are needed.

The germline V gene encodes CDR1 SGHAT and CDR2 FQNNGV. Including cysteine and phenylalanine, the CDR3 has 15 amino acids. The retained sequence is limited to the CDR3, 45 bases, with the frame set at the first base. Bulk unsorted tissue served as the source for RNA extraction, and RNA quality was assessed using a NanoDrop ND-1000 and an Agilent 2100. Newly diagnosed lung cancer patients without prior chemotherapy who had been admitted for thoracic surgery in China between August and November 2014 were enrolled as donors. Anyone who had undergone radiotherapy or chemotherapy before, or who had another cancer at the same time, was left out of the study. Surgical tissue pieces of roughly 1-2 cm3 were preserved in RNAlater solution and stored at -80 °C until use. The library was produced with multiplex PCR. The instrument given in TCRdb is Illumina HiSeq 2500. TCRbeta libraries were constructed through three rounds of nested PCR with primers (Table S4) according to protocols modified from ARM-PCR. Before sequencing, PCR products of 200-500 bp were cut from the gel and purified using the QIAquick gel extraction kit. Regarding the original processing steps: Reads were cleaned using Trimmomatic, were merged into complete CDR3 sequences using FLASH, and were assigned to V(D)J germline segments using MiTCR. Clonal diversity was calculated as the inverse Simpson's index using VDJtools. Productive reads were defined as in-frame sequences without a premature stop codon. TCRdb trimmed public reads at Q25 via fastp, called clones via MiXCR and kept in-frame beta chains. Rows are combined by CDR3 protein, so each entry shows the most common genes and DNA. These V and J calls originate from TCRdb's pipeline instead of the authors' own analysis. This sample gives roughly 140,000 distinct CDR3 sequences in total; around 66% of them show up just once. 15% to 20% of the sample is taken by the ten largest.

The source of this sequence is a man aged 60-69 years with small cell lung cancer. This receptor chain uses TRBV11-2 and TRBJ1-1; TRBD1 is perhaps the D gene, given 5 matching bases. What was sequenced was lung tumor tissue. Here is the DNA: TGTGCCGGCAGCCCCGGGGACGGTCTGAACACTGAAGCTTTCTTT. The encoded protein is CAGSPGDGLNTEAFF.